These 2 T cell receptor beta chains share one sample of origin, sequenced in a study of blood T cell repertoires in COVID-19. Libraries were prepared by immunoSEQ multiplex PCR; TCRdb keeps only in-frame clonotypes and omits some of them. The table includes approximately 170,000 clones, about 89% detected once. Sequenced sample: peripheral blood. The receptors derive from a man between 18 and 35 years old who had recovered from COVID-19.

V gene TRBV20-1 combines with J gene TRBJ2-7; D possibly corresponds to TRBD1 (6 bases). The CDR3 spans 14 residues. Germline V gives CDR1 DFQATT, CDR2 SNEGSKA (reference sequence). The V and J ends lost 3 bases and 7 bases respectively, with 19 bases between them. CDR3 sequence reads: CSASPQQGWGEQYF. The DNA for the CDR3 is TGCAGTGCTAGTCCACAACAGGGCTGGGGAGAGCAGTACTTC.

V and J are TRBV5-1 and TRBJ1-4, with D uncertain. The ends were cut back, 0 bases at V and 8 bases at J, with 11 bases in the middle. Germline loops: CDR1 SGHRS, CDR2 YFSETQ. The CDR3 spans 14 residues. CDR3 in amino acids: CASSLAPLSEKLFF. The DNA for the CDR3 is TGCGCCAGCAGCTTGGCCCCATTAAGCGAAAAACTGTTTTTT.